This TCR beta chain was profiled in a study of blood T cell repertoires in COVID-19. Repertoires were generated with immunoSEQ multiplex PCR, while TCRdb's copy carries only in-frame clones and drops some. This sample has some 120,000 clones; 92% occur once, and the top ten carry about 2%. This CDR3 spans 16 amino acids. The germline V gene encodes CDR1 MNHEY and CDR2 SVGAGI. V was clipped by 2 bases and J by 4 bases; unmatched bases: 10. The sequenced sample consisted of peripheral blood. The chain links TRBV6-5 to TRBJ2-7, with TRBD1 matching over 8 bases. The sequence derives from a middle-aged man with COVID-19, enrolled during active disease. The chain's CDR3 is CASSYTNQGARYEQYF. The CDR3 bases are TGTGCCAGCAGTTACACAAATCAGGGGGCGAGGTACGAGCAGTACTTC.